The 27 T cell receptor beta chains in this list originate from one sample, sequenced in a study of vaccination and CD4 T cells after COVID-19. Treatment specified: approximately nine-day PBMC culture with coronavirus spike peptide pools or control peptides (ViraFEST assay). Scientists ran DNA taken from cultured CD4+ T cells through the Oncomine TCR Beta short-read assay for sequencing. MiXCR was run by TCRdb on the PCR reads, yielding one entry per CDR3 protein. The sample carries approximately 13,000 distinct CDR3 sequences, roughly 32% recorded once. These receptors are not linked to any known antigen. Sequenced input: cultured CD4+ T cells from blood. Receptor source: a human donor with COVID-19.

This clonotype was picked up a small number of times. The chain carries TRBV20-1 and TRBJ2-3; TRBD2 matches 12 bases. The CDR3 spans 17 residues. Germline V gene data show CDR1 as DFQATT and CDR2 as SNEGSKA (reference sequence). With V trimmed by 5 bases and J by 0 bases, 9 bases remained unmatched. Here the CDR3 reads CSADRLAGVDSTDTQYF. The CDR3 DNA reads TGCAGTGCTGATCGACTAGCGGGGGTTGATAGCACAGATACGCAGTATTTT.

The chain links TRBV28 to TRBJ1-4; D not resolved. The CDR3 sequence is 13 residues long. V was clipped by 5 bases and J by 8 bases, with 12 bases between them. CDR1 and CDR2 (germline): MDHEN, SYDVKM. The CDR3 loop is CASSKLATEKLFF. The CDR3 DNA follows: TGTGCCAGCAGTAAATTGGCGACGGAAAAACTGTTTTTT. The variable domain in full, completed from reference TRBV28 and TRBJ1-4, reads DVKVTQSSRYLVKRTGEKVFLECVQDMDHENMFWYRQDPGLGLRLIYFSYDVKMKEKGDIPEGYSVSREKKERFSLILESASTNQTSMYLCASSKLATEKLFFGSGTQLSVL.

In this sample, this clonotype turned up a few times. The chain joins TRBV7-3 to TRBJ2-7; no definite D call. V was trimmed by 3 bases and J by 1 base, leaving 10 bases between them. Germline CDR1 is SGHTA and CDR2 is FQGTGA. CDR3 size: 14 residues. The CDR3 sequence is CASSFSAGSYEQYF. The CDR3 coding sequence is TGTGCCAGCAGCTTTTCCGCTGGGTCCTACGAGCAGTACTTC.

The chain recombines TRBV6-2 or TRBV6-3 with TRBJ2-5; possibly TRBD2 for D (5 bases). Germline V lookup: CDR1 MNHEY, CDR2 SVGEGT. The CDR3 has 11 amino acids. The ends were cut back, 7 bases at V and 5 bases at J, with 8 bases in the middle. The chain's CDR3 is CASTSSETQYF. The CDR3 DNA sequence: TGTGCCAGCACTAGCTCGGAGACCCAGTACTTC.

The gene calls are TRBV19 and TRBJ2-1; 7 nucleotides align to TRBD2. This CDR3 is built from 13 residues. Germline-derived CDR1 and CDR2 are LNHDA and SQIVND (reference sequence). V dropped 8 bases and J dropped 7; count of bases not matched to a gene: 8. The CDR3 loop is CASPAGSRNEQFF. The DNA for the CDR3 is TGTGCCAGTCCAGCGGGGTCTCGAAATGAGCAGTTCTTC.

The chain uses TRBV5-1 and TRBJ1-1, with 8 bases identical to TRBD1. Losses at the gene ends were 4 bases for V and 2 bases for J; bases not matched to a gene: 4. CDR1 and CDR2 (germline): SGHRS, YFSETQ. The CDR3 runs to 14 residues. This CDR3 reads CASSPQGGNTEAFF. DNA of the CDR3: TGCGCCAGCAGCCCACAGGGGGGTAACACTGAAGCTTTCTTT.

The V gene is TRBV10-3, the J gene TRBJ2-5, with D perhaps being TRBD1 or TRBD2 (5 bases each). The CDR3 consists of 15 residues. The ends were cut back, 4 bases at V and 5 bases at J, with 17 bases in the middle. CDR1 and CDR2 from the germline V gene are ENHRY and SYGVKD. Here the CDR3 DNA reads TGTGCCATCAGTGTCCAGGGACCCCATGGGGAGACCCAGTACTTC. It specifies CAISVQGPHGETQYF.

This clonotype has a handful of counts. V gene TRBV6-5 combines with J gene TRBJ1-2; weak D call: TRBD1 (5 bases). Germline V CDR1 and CDR2: MNHEY, SVGAGI. CDR3 length equals 11 residues. V was shortened by 2 bases and J by 10 bases, with 8 bases between the two germline ends. The CDR3 DNA is TGTGCCAGCAGTTACGGGACGTCCTACACCTTC. Translation gives CASSYGTSYTF.

The gene calls are TRBV28 and TRBJ1-2, with a tentative D call TRBD1 (6 bases). Germline V gene data show CDR1 as MDHEN and CDR2 as SYDVKM. The V and J ends lost 2 bases and 4 bases respectively, with 11 bases between them. This CDR3 has 14 residues. The CDR3 bases are TGTGCCAGCAGTTTAGGGGGGCAAAGCTATGGCTACACCTTC. Protein sequence: CASSLGGQSYGYTF.

This chain joins TRBV5-1 and TRBJ1-4, with D maybe TRBD1 (6 bases). Germline V CDR1 and CDR2: SGHRS, YFSETQ. The CDR3 extends over 15 amino acids. V was shortened by 4 bases and J by 0 bases, with 10 bases between the two germline ends. The CDR3 reads CASSPGTPTNEKLFF. The CDR3 nucleotides are TGCGCCAGCAGCCCGGGGACACCAACTAATGAAAAACTGTTTTTT. Filled out from reference TRBV5-1 and TRBJ1-4, the complete variable domain reads KAGVTQTPRYLIKTRGQQVTLSCSPISGHRSVSWYQQTPGQGLQFLFEYFSETQRNKGNFPGRFSGRQFSNSRSEMNVSTLELGDSALYLCASSPGTPTNEKLFFGSGTQLSVL.

The chain has TRBV7-8 and TRBJ1-2; D may be TRBD1 (6 bases). Between the trimmed V and J ends, which lost 5 bases and 8 bases, there was a span of 18 bases. CDR1 is SGHVS and CDR2 is FQNEAQ in the germline V gene. The CDR3 length is 14 residues. The CDR3 coding sequence is TGTGCCAGCAGCCCTAAGCCGGGGGCCCGGGGCTACACCTTC. Amino acid sequence: CASSPKPGARGYTF.

This clonotype has more than one count but fewer than ten. This chain links TRBV20-1 with TRBJ1-6, with 10 bases identical to TRBD1. Per the germline V gene, CDR1 is DFQATT and CDR2 is SNEGSKA (reference sequence). V dropped 2 bases and J dropped 7; count of bases not matched to a gene: 2. This CDR3 contains 14 residues. Written as DNA, the CDR3 is TGCAGTGCTAGACCGGGACAGGGGAATTCACCCCTCCACTTT. This gives the protein CSARPGQGNSPLHF.

The rearrangement uses TRBV6-5 and TRBJ2-1; 11 bases map to TRBD2. J gave up 4 bases and V 4 bases, and 3 bases lay outside the gene matches. The germline V gene encodes CDR1 MNHEY and CDR2 SVGAGI. There are 15 residues in the CDR3. CDR3 sequence (DNA): TGTGCCAGCAGTTCTAGCGGGGGGTTTTACAATGAGCAGTTCTTC. It codes for CASSSSGGFYNEQFF.

This clonotype was detected a few times. The chain joins TRBV4-3 to TRBJ2-2; 7 positions agree with TRBD1. The CDR3 consists of 15 residues. Germline CDR1 and CDR2: LGHNA and YSLEER. With 3 bases clipped from V and 3 bases from J, the junction kept 4 bases outside the gene matches. The CDR3 region is CASSQGTGDTGELFF. The CDR3 DNA sequence: TGCGCCAGCAGCCAGGGAACAGGGGACACCGGGGAGCTGTTTTTT.

The chain carries TRBV5-8 and TRBJ2-3; D possibly matches TRBD1 or TRBD2 (6 bases each). This CDR3 has 18 residues. Germline assignment: CDR1 SGHTS and CDR2 YDEGEE. Trimming shortened V by 0 bases and J by 0 bases, and 17 bases separated the two germline ends. In nucleotides, the CDR3 is TGTGCCAGCAGCTTGGTTTGGCTCGGGGGCACTAGCACAGATACGCAGTATTTT. It translates to CASSLVWLGGTSTDTQYF.

This clonotype was recorded a few times. The J gene is TRBJ2-5, the V gene TRBV20-1, with 9 bases lining up with TRBD1. The CDR3 covers 15 residues. J was trimmed by 4 bases and V by 4 bases; bases with no gene match: 10. Germline values: CDR1 DFQATT, CDR2 SNEGSKA (reference sequence). This CDR3 is CSATSGTGILETQYF. Here the CDR3 DNA reads TGCAGTGCTACTTCCGGGACAGGGATATTAGAGACCCAGTACTTC.

The CDR3 is CASTTERNTEAFF. The CDR3 DNA sequence: TGTGCCAGCACCACTGAGCGGAACACTGAAGCTTTCTTT. The V call is TRBV11-2, the J call TRBJ1-1; unclear D gene. The V end was cut by 7 bases, the J end by 1 base, with 10 bases between. CDR3 length: 13 residues. CDR1 is SGHAT and CDR2 is FQNNGV in the germline V gene.

This clonotype is medium-sized. This chain joins TRBV15 and TRBJ1-2; TRBD1 aligns across 8 bases. V trimming: 5 bases; J trimming: 3 bases; junction bases outside the gene matches: 5. CDR1 is LNHNV and CDR2 is YYDKDF in the germline V gene (reference sequence). This CDR3 region has 14 residues. The CDR3 DNA is TGTGCCACCAGCGGCCGACAGGGGTACTATGGCTACACCTTC. This codes for CATSGRQGYYGYTF.

The chain links TRBV5-8 to TRBJ1-4; unclear D gene. CDR3 length: 14 residues. Looked up from germline, CDR1 is SGHTS and CDR2 is YDEGEE. Trimming pared 2 bases from V and 0 bases from J, leaving 5 bases between. The chain's CDR3 is CASSFSATNEKLFF. The CDR3 nucleotides read TGTGCCAGCAGCTTCAGTGCAACTAATGAAAAACTGTTTTTT.

The CDR3 nucleotides read TGTGCCAGCAGCTTAAATTCGGGGGGGGGCTATGGCTACACCTTC. As protein: CASSLNSGGGYGYTF. V and J are TRBV7-8 and TRBJ1-2, with D perhaps matching TRBD1 (5 bases). The CDR3 is 15 amino acids. Per germline, CDR1 SGHVS and CDR2 FQNEAQ. Trimming took off 2 bases at V and 4 bases at J, with 14 bases between the two ends.

V is TRBV6-2 or TRBV6-3 and J is TRBJ2-1, with 12 bases fitting TRBD2. The CDR3 is made up of 15 amino acids. CDR1 and CDR2 (germline): MNHEY, SVGEGT. The J segment lost 9 bases and the V segment lost 3 bases, leaving 6 bases of the junction unmatched. The CDR3 region is CASSYTTSGGREQFF. The CDR3 DNA follows: TGTGCCAGCAGTTATACGACTAGCGGGGGTCGTGAGCAGTTCTTC.

The chain carries TRBV15 and TRBJ2-7; possible D gene TRBD1, 5 bases. Germline V gene sequence: CDR1 LNHNV, CDR2 YYDKDF (reference sequence). The CDR3 has 13 residues. Trimming pared 4 bases from V and 6 bases from J, leaving 13 bases between. DNA for the CDR3: TGTGCCACCAGCATCAGGGAAGGTGGCGAGCAGTACTTC. This translates into CATSIREGGEQYF.

This clonotype was seen only a few times. The chain couples TRBV27 to TRBJ2-3; TRBD2 matches at 7 bases. Germline CDR1 reads MNHEY; CDR2 reads SMNVEV (reference sequence). Trimming at V came to 5 bases and at J to 0 bases, leaving 14 bases not matched to a gene. The CDR3 sequence is 18 residues long. CDR3 amino acids: CASSQSAGRVSSTDTQYF. As DNA, the CDR3 is TGTGCCAGCAGTCAAAGCGCAGGGAGGGTCTCTAGCACAGATACGCAGTATTTT.

This clonotype occurred once. The J gene is TRBJ2-1, the V gene TRBV19; 10 positions agree with TRBD1. This CDR3 comprises 16 residues. Trimming at V came to 3 bases and at J to 6 bases, leaving 8 bases not matched to a gene. CDR1 is LNHDA, CDR2 SQIVND, per germline (reference sequence). CDR3 region: CASSISRTGGSNEQFF. In DNA form, the CDR3 reads TGTGCCAGTAGTATCTCGAGGACAGGGGGAAGCAATGAGCAGTTCTTC.

In its sample, this clonotype was seen a few times. As DNA, the CDR3 is TGTGCCAGCAGCCCCAGGGACCTACACCAAGAGACCCAGTACTTC. Its protein product is CASSPRDLHQETQYF. This chain uses TRBV12-3 or TRBV12-4 with TRBJ2-5, with D possibly called TRBD1 or TRBD2 (5 bases each). The CDR3 has 15 residues. Trimming took off 6 bases at V and 0 bases at J, with 14 bases between the two ends.

This chain uses TRBV28 with TRBJ2-2; either TRBD1 or TRBD2 may supply D (5 bases each). The CDR3 has 14 amino acids. Per the germline V gene, CDR1 is MDHEN and CDR2 is SYDVKM. The V end was cut by 10 bases, the J end by 7 bases, with 19 bases between. In DNA form, the CDR3 reads TGTGCCACCAGGACTTGGGGGTTGGGCGGGGAGCTGTTTTTT. Translated, it gives CATRTWGLGGELFF.

This rearrangement joins TRBV9 to TRBJ1-1; a possible D gene is TRBD1 (5 bases). This CDR3 region has 14 residues. Germline-derived CDR1 and CDR2 are SGDLS and YYNGEE. Trimming shortened V by 0 bases and J by 1 base, and 7 bases separated the two germline ends. CDR3 in DNA: TGTGCCAGCAGCGTAGGACAGCAGAACACTGAAGCTTTCTTT. It specifies CASSVGQQNTEAFF.